This TCR beta chain was sequenced for a study of cytomegalovirus exposure and HLA in healthy donors. General study findings and limits: With high specificity and sensitivity, the classifier reportedly diagnosed cytomegalovirus status. The authors enumerated under 200 TCR beta chains as linked to cytomegalovirus.

The study drew the donors from its approximately 130-subject validation cohort, separate from the approximately 700-subject first cohort. Germline V gene data show CDR1 as LNHNV and CDR2 as YYDKDF (reference sequence). The CDR3 loop spans 13 amino acids. V was trimmed by 0 bases and J by 8 bases, leaving 8 bases between them. As for this clone: Its target is unknown.

Profiled with immunoSEQ multiplex PCR; TCRdb holds only in-frame clones, not every one. The sample has under 250,000 clones, about 90% seen once. The receptor comes from a man younger than 35 in good health and CMV-seropositive. Sequenced material: PBMCs. The J gene is TRBJ2-1, the V gene TRBV15, with no clear D. CDR3 nucleotides: TGTGCCACCAGCAGAGAGCCGACATATGAGCAGTTCTTC. Translated: CATSREPTYEQFF.